This T cell receptor beta chain was identified during a study of blood T cells in healthy people across ages. At the level of the study: Capturing about one barcoded beta molecule per two T cells was achieved by template switching.

Broader study findings: A strong correlation between TCR beta diversity and naive T cell percentage was seen.

V gave up 6 bases and J gave up 8 bases, with 20 bases separating them. Germline-derived CDR1 and CDR2 are MNHEY and SMNVEV (reference sequence). This CDR3 spans 15 amino acids. About this clonotype: Its target is not known.

For the second PCR, which ran for about 7 to 11 cycles, a sample-barcoded 5' primer and a J-beta primer mix were used. TCRdb re-analysed the 5' RACE reads in MiXCR, keeping a single row per CDR3 protein. The sample has fewer than 950,000 distinct CDR3 sequences; about 48% are singletons. The material sequenced was blood. The chain uses TRBV27 and TRBJ2-4; possibly TRBD1 or TRBD2 for D (7 bases each). The receptor was derived from an older man in good health. As DNA, the CDR3 is TGTGCCAGCAGCCCCCAGGGACAGCGGGGAGACATTCAGTACTTC. This encodes CASSPQGQRGDIQYF.